What follows describes a single T cell receptor beta chain. The sample comes from a study of T cell changes during pregnancy in multiple sclerosis. Trimming removed 4 bases from V and 0 bases from J, with 8 bases in between. Germline V lookup: CDR1 KGHSH, CDR2 LQKENI. The CDR3 length is 14 residues. Method: immunoSEQ multiplex PCR; TCRdb's copy keeps in-frame clones and lacks some. In the table there are around 56,000 clones, just over 90% of which are singletons. The rearrangement joins TRBV18 to TRBJ2-3; no definite D call. The TCR comes from a female donor in good health, enrolled as a control in a pregnancy study. Here the sequenced sample was peripheral blood, taken in the first trimester of pregnancy. The CDR3 here is CASSRSGSTDTQYF. The CDR3 DNA reads as TGTGCCAGCTCACGGTCAGGTAGCACAGATACGCAGTATTTT.